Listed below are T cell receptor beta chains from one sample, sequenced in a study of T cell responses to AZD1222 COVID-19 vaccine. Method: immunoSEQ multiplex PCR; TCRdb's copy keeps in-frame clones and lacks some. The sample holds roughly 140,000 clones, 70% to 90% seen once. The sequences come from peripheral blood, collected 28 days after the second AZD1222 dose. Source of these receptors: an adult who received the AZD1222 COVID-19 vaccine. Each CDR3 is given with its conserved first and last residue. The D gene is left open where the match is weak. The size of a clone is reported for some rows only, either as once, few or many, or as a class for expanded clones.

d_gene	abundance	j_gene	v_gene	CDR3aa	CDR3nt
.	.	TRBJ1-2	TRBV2	CASSEGQGRDGYTF	TGTGCCAGCAGTGAAGGTCAGGGAAGGGATGGCTACACCTTC
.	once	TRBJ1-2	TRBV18	CASSPSRQDYGYTF	TGTGCCAGCTCACCATCGCGGCAGGATTATGGCTACACCTTC
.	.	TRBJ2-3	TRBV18	CASSPTTDTQYF	TGTGCCAGCTCACCCACCACAGATACGCAGTATTTT
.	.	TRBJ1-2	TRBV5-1	CASSLGQSNGYTF	TGCGCCAGCAGCTTGGGACAGTCGAACGGCTACACCTTC
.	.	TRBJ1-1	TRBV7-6	CASSKGLNTEAFF	TGTGCCAGCAGCAAGGGTCTGAACACTGAAGCTTTCTTT
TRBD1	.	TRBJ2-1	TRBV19	CASSVTGTGSNEQFF	TGTGCCAGTAGTGTTACCGGGACAGGGTCGAATGAGCAGTTCTTC
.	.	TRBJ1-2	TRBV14	CASSQDLGGYGYTF	TGTGCCAGCAGCCAAGATCTTGGGGGTTATGGCTACACCTTC
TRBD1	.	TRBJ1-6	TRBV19	CASSTGTENSPLHF	TGTGCCAGTAGTACCGGGACAGAAAATTCACCCCTCCACTTT
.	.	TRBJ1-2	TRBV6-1	CASSEAGFGYTF	TGTGCCAGCAGTGAAGCAGGTTTCGGCTACACCTTC
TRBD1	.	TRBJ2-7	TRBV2	CASGGQTAVYEQYF	TGTGCCAGCGGGGGACAGACTGCGGTCTACGAGCAGTACTTC
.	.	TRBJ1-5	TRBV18	CASSPGTAGNQPQHF	TGTGCCAGCTCACCAGGGACTGCGGGCAATCAGCCCCAGCATTTT
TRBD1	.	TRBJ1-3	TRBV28	CASSRQGNSNTIYF	TGTGCCAGCAGTCGACAGGGAAATAGCAACACCATATATTTT
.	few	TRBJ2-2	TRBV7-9	CASSDRLGNTGELFF	TGTGCCAGCAGCGATCGACTAGGGAACACCGGGGAGCTGTTTTTT
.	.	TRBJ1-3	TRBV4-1	CASSQGGLRGWPGNTIYF	TGCGCCAGCAGCCAAGGTGGATTACGGGGATGGCCTGGAAACACCATATATTTT
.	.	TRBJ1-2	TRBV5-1	CASSPTVLSDGYTF	TGCGCCAGCAGCCCGACAGTCCTGAGTGACGGCTACACCTTC
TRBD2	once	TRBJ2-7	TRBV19	CASSESGSYEQYF	TGTGCCAGTAGTGAAAGCGGGAGCTACGAGCAGTACTTC
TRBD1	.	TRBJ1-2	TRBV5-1	CASSLTGQGNGYTF	TGCGCCAGCAGCTTGACGGGACAGGGGAATGGCTACACCTTC
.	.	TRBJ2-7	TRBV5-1	CASSIRKYF	TGCGCCAGTTCTATTAGGAAGTACTTC
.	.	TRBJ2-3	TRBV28	CASSAGIGTDTQYF	TGTGCCAGCAGCGCTGGGATCGGCACAGATACGCAGTATTTT
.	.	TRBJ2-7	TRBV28	CASSRLLYEQYF	TGTGCCAGCAGCCGTTTGCTCTACGAGCAGTACTTC
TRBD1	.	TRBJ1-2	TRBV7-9	CASSIRQGTNYGYTF	TGTGCCAGCAGCATCAGACAGGGCACTAACTATGGCTACACCTTC
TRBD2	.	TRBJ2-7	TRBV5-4	CASSLGGLATYEQYF	TGTGCCAGCAGCTTGGGGGGACTAGCTACCTACGAGCAGTACTTC
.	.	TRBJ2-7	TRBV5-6	CASSLGQGGGEQYF	TGTGCCAGCAGCTTGGGACAGGGAGGAGGCGAGCAGTACTTC
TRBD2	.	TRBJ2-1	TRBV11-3	CASSLESRPGTRNNEQFF	TGTGCCAGCAGCTTAGAGAGCCGGCCTGGGACTAGGAACAATGAGCAGTTCTTC
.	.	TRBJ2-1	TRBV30	CAWSRLSSYNEQFF	TGTGCCTGGAGTAGGTTAAGCTCCTACAATGAGCAGTTCTTC
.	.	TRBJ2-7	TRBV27	CASRVSGASYEQYF	TGTGCCAGCAGGGTTTCAGGGGCCTCCTACGAGCAGTACTTC
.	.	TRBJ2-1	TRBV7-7	CASSLKSEKVEQFF	TGTGCTAGCAGCCTTAAGTCCGAGAAGGTTGAGCAGTTCTTC